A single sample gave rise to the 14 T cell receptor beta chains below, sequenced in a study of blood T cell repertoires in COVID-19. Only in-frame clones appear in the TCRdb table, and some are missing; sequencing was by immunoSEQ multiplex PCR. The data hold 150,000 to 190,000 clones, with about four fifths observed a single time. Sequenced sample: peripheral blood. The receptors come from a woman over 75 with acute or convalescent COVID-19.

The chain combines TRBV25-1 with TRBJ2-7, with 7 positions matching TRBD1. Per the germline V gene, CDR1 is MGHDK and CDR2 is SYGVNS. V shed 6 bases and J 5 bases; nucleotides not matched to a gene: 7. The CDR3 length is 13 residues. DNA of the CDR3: TGTGCCAGCAGCCGACCCGGACAGGACGAGCAGTACTTC. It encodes CASSRPGQDEQYF.

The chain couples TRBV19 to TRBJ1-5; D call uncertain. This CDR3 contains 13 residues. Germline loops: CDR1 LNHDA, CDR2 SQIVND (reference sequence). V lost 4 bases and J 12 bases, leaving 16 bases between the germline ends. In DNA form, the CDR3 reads TGTGCCAGTAGTACCCCGAGCGGGGTTATCCAGCATTTT. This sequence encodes CASSTPSGVIQHF.

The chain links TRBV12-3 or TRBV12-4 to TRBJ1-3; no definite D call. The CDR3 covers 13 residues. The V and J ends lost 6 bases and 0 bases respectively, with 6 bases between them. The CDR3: CASSGVSGNTIYF. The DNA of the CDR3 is TGTGCCAGCAGCGGGGTCTCTGGAAACACCATATATTTT.

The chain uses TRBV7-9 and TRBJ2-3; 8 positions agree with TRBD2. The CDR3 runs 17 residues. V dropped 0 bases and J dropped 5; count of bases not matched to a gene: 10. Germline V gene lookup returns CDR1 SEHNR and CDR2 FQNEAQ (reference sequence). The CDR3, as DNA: TGTGCCAGCAGCTTAGCGGTTAGCGGGACGGTGGGAGATACGCAGTATTTT. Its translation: CASSLAVSGTVGDTQYF. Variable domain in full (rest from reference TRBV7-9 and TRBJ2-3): DTGVSQNPRHKITKRGQNVTFRCDPISEHNRLYWYRQTLGQGPEFLTYFQNEAQLEKSRLLSDRFSAERPKGSFSTLEIQRTEQGDSAMYLCASSLAVSGTVGDTQYFGPGTRLTVL.

This CDR3 is CAWSLLLDRGEQFF. The CDR3, as DNA: TGTGCCTGGAGTTTGCTTCTGGATAGGGGTGAGCAGTTCTTC. This chain connects TRBV30 to TRBJ2-1, with D possibly being TRBD1 (5 bases). Trimming took 2 bases from V and 9 from J, leaving 17 bases between them. CDR3 length equals 14 residues. The germline gives CDR1 GTSNPN, CDR2 SVGIG (reference sequence).

For the CDR3, the DNA is TGTGCCAGCTCCACCGGGACAGGGGCTGCAGATACGCAGTATTTT. Protein product: CASSTGTGAADTQYF. J is TRBJ2-3 and V is TRBV2, with TRBD1 matching over 10 bases. The CDR3 runs to 15 residues. With V trimmed by 8 bases and J by 4 bases, 9 bases remained unmatched. Germline V CDR1 and CDR2: SNHLY, FYNNEI.

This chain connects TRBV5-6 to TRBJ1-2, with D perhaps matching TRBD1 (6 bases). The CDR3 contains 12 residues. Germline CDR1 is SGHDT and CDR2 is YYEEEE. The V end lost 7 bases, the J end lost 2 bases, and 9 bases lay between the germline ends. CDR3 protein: CASGRGNYGYTF. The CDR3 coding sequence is TGTGCCAGCGGAAGGGGGAACTATGGCTACACCTTC. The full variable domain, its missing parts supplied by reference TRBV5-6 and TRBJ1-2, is DAGVTQSPTHLIKTRGQQVTLRCSPKSGHDTVSWYQQALGQGPQFIFQYYEEEERQRGNFPDRFSGHQFPNYSSELNVNALLLGDSALYLCASGRGNYGYTFGSGTRLTVV.

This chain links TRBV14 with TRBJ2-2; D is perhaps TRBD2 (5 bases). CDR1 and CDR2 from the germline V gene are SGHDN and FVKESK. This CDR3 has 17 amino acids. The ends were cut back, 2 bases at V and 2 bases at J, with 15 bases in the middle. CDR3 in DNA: TGTGCCAGCAGCCAAATTAAGGGCCGGGGAAACACCGGGGAGCTGTTTTTT. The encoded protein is CASSQIKGRGNTGELFF.

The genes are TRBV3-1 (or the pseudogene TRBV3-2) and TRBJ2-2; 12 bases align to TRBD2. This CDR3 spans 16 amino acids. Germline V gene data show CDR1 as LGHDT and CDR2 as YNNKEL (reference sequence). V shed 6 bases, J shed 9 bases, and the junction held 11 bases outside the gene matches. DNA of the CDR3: TGTGCCAGCAGGGCTAGCGGGGGGGCCGGTACGCGGGAGCTGTTTTTT. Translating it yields CASRASGGAGTRELFF.

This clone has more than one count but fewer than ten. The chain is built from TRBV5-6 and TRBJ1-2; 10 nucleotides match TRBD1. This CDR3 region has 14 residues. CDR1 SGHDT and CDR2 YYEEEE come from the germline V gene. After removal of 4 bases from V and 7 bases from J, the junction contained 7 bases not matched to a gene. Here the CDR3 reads CASSPGTGAFGYTF. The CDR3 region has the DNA TGTGCCAGCAGCCCAGGGACAGGGGCATTTGGCTACACCTTC.

DNA of the CDR3: TGCGCCAGCAGTCAACAGGAATCCCGCTATGGCTACACCTTC. Translating it yields CASSQQESRYGYTF. V usage is TRBV5-1 and J usage is TRBJ1-2; possibly TRBD1 for D (5 bases). The germline CDR1 and CDR2 sequences are SGHRS and YFSETQ. The length of the CDR3 is 14 residues. V was cut by 5 bases and J by 4 bases, with 15 bases left in between.

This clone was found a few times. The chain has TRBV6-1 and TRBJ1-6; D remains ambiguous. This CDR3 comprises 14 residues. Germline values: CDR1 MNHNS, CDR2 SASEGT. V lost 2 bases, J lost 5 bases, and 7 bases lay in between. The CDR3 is CASSEFVNNSPLHF. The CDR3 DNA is TGTGCCAGCAGTGAATTTGTAAATAATTCACCCCTCCACTTT.

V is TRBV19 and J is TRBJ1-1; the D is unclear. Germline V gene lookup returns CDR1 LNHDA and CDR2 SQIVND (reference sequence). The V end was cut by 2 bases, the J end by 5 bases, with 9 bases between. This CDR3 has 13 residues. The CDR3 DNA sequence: TGTGCCAGTAGTATATCTCGGGAAACTGAAGCTTTCTTT. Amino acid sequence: CASSISRETEAFF.

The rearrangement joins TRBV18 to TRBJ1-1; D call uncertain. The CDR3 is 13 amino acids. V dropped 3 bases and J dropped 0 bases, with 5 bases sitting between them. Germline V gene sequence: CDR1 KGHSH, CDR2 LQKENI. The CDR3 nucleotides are TGTGCCAGCTCACCGGCAGTGAACACTGAAGCTTTCTTT. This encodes CASSPAVNTEAFF.